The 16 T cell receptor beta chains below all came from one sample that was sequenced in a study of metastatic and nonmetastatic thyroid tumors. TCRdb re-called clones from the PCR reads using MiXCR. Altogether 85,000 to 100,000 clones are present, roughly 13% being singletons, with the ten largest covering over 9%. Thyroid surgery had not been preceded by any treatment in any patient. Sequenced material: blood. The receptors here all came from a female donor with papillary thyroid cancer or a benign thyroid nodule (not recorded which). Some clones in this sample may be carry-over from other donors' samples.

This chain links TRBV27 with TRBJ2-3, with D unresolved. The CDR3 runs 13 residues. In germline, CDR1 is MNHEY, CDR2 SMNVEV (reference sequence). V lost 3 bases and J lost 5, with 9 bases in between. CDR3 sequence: CASSFNTKDTQYF. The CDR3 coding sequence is TGTGCCAGCAGTTTTAATACCAAAGATACGCAGTATTTT.

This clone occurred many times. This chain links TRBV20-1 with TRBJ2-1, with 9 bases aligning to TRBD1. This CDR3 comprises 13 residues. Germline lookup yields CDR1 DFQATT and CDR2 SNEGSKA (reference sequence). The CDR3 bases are TGCAGAGTTTCCGGGACAGGGTACAATGAGCAGTTCTTC. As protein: CRVSGTGYNEQFF.

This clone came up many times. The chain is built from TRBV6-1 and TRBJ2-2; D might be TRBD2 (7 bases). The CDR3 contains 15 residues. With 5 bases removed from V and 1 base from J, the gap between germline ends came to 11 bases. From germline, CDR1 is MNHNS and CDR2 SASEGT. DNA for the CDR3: TGTGCCAGCAGTCAAGGGGGGGGGAACACCGGGGAGCTGTTTTTT. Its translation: CASSQGGGNTGELFF.

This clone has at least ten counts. The CDR3 sequence is CSVTTGGGQPQHF. DNA of the CDR3: TGCAGCGTTACAACAGGGGGCGGGCAGCCCCAGCATTTT. The chain has TRBV29-1 and TRBJ1-5; the match to TRBD1 covers 9 bases. The CDR3 covers 13 residues. Trimming took 5 bases from V and 7 from J; bases not matched to a gene: 6. The germline V gene encodes CDR1 SQVTM and CDR2 ANQGSEA.

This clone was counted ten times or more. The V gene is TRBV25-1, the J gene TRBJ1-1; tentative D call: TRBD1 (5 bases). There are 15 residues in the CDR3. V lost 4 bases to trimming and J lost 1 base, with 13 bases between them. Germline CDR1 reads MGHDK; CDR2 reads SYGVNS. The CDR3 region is CASSAKGRRNTEAFF. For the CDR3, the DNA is TGTGCCAGCAGTGCTAAGGGACGGAGGAACACTGAAGCTTTCTTT.

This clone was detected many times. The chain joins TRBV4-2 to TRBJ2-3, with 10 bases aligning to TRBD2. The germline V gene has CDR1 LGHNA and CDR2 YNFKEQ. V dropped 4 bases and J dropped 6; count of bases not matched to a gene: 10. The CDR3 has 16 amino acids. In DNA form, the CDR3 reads TGTGCCAGCAGCCCTAAAAAAGCGGGAGGGTCCGATACGCAGTATTTT. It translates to CASSPKKAGGSDTQYF.

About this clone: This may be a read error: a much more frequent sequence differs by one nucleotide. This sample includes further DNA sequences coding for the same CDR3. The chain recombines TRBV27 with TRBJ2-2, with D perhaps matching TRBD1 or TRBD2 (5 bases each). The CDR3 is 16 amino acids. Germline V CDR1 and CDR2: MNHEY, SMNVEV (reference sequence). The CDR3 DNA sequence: TGTGCCAGCAGTTCGAACTACCGCCGTAGGGACGGGGAGCTGTTTTTC. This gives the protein CASSSNYRRRDGELFF.

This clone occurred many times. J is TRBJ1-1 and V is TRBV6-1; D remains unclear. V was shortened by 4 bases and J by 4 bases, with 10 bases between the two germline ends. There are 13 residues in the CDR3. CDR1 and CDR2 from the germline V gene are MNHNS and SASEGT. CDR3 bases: TGTGCCAGCAGTGCATACGCAATCACTGAAGCTTTCTTT. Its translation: CASSAYAITEAFF.

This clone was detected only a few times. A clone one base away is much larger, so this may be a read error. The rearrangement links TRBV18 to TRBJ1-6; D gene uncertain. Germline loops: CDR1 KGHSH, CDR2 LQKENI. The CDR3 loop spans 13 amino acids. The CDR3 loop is CTSSPPYNSPLHF. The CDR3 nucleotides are TGTACCAGCTCACCCCCGTATAATTCACCCCTCCACTTT.

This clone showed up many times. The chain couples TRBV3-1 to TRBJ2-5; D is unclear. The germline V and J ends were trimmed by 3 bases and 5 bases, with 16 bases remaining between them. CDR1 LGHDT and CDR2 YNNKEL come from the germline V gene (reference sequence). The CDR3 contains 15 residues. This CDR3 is CASSHEVGRRETQYF. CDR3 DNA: TGTGCCAGCAGCCACGAGGTTGGCAGAAGGGAGACCCAGTACTTC.

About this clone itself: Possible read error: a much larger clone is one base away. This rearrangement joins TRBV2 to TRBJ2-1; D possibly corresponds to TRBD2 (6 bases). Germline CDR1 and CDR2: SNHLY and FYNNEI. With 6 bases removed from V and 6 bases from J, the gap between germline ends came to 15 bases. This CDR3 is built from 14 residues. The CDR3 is CASRRLASLNEQFF. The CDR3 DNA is TGTGCCAGCAGGCGGCTAGCGTCCCTCAATGAGCAGTTCTTC.

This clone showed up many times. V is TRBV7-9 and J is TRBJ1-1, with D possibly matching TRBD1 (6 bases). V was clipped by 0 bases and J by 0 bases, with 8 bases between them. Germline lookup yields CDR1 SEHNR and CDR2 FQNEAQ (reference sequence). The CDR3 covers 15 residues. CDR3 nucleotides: TGTGCCAGCAGCTTAGCAGGGACACTGAACACTGAAGCTTTCTTT. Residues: CASSLAGTLNTEAFF.

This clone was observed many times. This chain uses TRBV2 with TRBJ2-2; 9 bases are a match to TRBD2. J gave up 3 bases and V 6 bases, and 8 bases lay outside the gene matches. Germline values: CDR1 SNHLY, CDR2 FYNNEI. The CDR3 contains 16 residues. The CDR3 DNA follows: TGTGCCAGCAGCCTTTTAGCGGGAGAGGACACCGGGGAGCTGTTTTTT. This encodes CASSLLAGEDTGELFF. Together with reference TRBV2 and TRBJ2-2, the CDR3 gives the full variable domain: EPEVTQTPSHQVTQMGQEVILRCVPISNHLYFYWYRQILGQKVEFLVSFYNNEISEKSEIFDDQFSVERPDGSNFTLKIRSTKLEDSAMYFCASSLLAGEDTGELFFGEGSRLTVL.

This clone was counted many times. The DNA for the CDR3 is TGTGCCAGCAGCTTAGAAAGGTCAGTGGCCAAGCAGTTCTTC. Translated, it gives CASSLERSVAKQFF. This sequence joins TRBV7-8 and TRBJ2-1; no clear D gene. V was pared by 1 base and J by 11 bases, with 15 bases between. CDR3 size: 14 residues. Germline V gene data show CDR1 as SGHVS and CDR2 as FQNEAQ. Based on the CDR3 plus reference TRBV7-8 and TRBJ2-1, the full variable domain is GAGVSQSPRYKVAKRGQDVALRCDPISGHVSLFWYQQALGQGPEFLTYFQNEAQLDKSGLPSDRFFAERPEGSVSTLKIQRTQQEDSAVYLCASSLERSVAKQFFGPGTRLTVL.

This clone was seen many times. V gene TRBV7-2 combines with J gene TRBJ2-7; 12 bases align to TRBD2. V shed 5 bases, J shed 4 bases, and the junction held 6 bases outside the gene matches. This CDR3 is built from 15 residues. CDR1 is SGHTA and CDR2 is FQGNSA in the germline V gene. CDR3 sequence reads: CASSRTSGTQYEQYF. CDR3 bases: TGTGCCAGCAGCCGGACTAGCGGGACTCAATACGAGCAGTACTTC.

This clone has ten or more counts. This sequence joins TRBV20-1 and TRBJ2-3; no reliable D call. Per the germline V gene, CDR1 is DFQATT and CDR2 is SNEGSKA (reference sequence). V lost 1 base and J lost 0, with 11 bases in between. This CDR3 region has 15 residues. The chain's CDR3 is CSARAPISSTDTQYF. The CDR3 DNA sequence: TGCAGTGCTAGAGCTCCGATATCTAGCACAGATACGCAGTATTTT.